This T cell receptor beta chain comes out of a study of shared clonotypes between healthy human individuals. The CDR3 has 14 amino acids. Germline assignment: CDR1 MGHRA and CDR2 YSYEKL. Deletions cut 1 base from V and 1 base from J, with 4 bases between. Repertoires were generated with immunoSEQ multiplex PCR, while TCRdb's copy carries only in-frame clones and drops some. This table has hundreds of thousands of clones, 85% to 95% appearing once. The naive CD8 fraction comprised CD45RO-negative cells positively selected for CCR7 and excluded terminally differentiated effector memory CD45RA+ cells. The sequenced sample was naive CD8+ T cells sorted from blood. The rearrangement links TRBV4-1 to TRBJ1-4; D unresolved. The clonotype originates from a woman aged 30 to 39 in good health. CDR3 nucleotides: TGCGCCAGCAGCCAAGGTGAAACTAATGAAAAACTGTTTTTT. Its protein is CASSQGETNEKLFF.